These T cell receptor beta chains were read from a single sample in a study of shared clonotypes between healthy human individuals. Profiled with immunoSEQ multiplex PCR; TCRdb holds only in-frame clones, not every one. This sample carries some 630,000 clones, about 78% of them seen once, and the ten largest clones take around 2%. The sequenced material came from memory CD4+ T cells sorted from blood. Source of these receptors: a woman aged 25 to 39 in good health. Each CDR3 is given with its conserved first and last residue. A D gene is named only where the DNA matches it firmly. Clone size, where shown, is once, few, many, or a class for clones that have expanded.

d_call j_call clone_size v_call cdr3_nt cdr3_aa
TRBD1 TRBJ1-1 NA TRBV27 TGTGCCAGAAAGCCGGGACAGGGGTTTGTCACTGAAGCTTTCTTT CARKPGQGFVTEAFF
TRBD1 TRBJ2-7 NA TRBV5-1 TGCGCCAGCAGCTTGACCGGACAGGGCGGGTACGAGCAGTACTTC CASSLTGQGGYEQYF
NA TRBJ2-5 once TRBV14 TGTGCCAGCAGCCAAGATCGGTTGGGGACCCAGTACTTC CASSQDRLGTQYF
NA TRBJ1-4 NA TRBV7-6 TGTGCCAGCAGCTTATCACAGTTTGAAAAACTGTTTTTT CASSLSQFEKLFF
TRBD2 TRBJ2-3 NA TRBV4-1 TGCGCCAGCAGCCAACTGGGGCTAGCGGGAGTCGGTACGCAGTATTTT CASSQLGLAGVGTQYF
TRBD2 TRBJ2-1 few TRBV11-2 TGTGCCAGCAGCTTAGATCTAGCGGGTGGCTACAATGAGCAGTTCTTC CASSLDLAGGYNEQFF
NA TRBJ1-4 NA TRBV25-1 TGTGCCAGCAGTGTGAGGGATTCAACTAATGAAAAACTGTTTTTT CASSVRDSTNEKLFF
NA TRBJ1-1 NA TRBV5-1 TGCGCCAGCAGCTTGGCGCTTGGAGGTGCTTTCTTT CASSLALGGAFF
TRBD1 TRBJ2-7 NA TRBV7-2 TGTGCCAGCAGCCTGTCGACAGGGGCCTACGAGCAGTACTTC CASSLSTGAYEQYF
TRBD1 TRBJ2-5 NA TRBV5-1 TGCGCCAGCAGCGCGTTGGGACAGGTAGAGACCCAGTACTTC CASSALGQVETQYF
NA TRBJ2-2 NA TRBV9 TGTGCCAGCAGCGCAGGGACTCTTCGAGCCGGGGAGCTGTTTTTT CASSAGTLRAGELFF
TRBD2 TRBJ2-2 NA TRBV14 TGTGCCAGCAGCCAAGGGGGACTAGCGGCTCGGTCCCGCCTTTCCGGGGAGCTGTTTTTT CASSQGGLAARSRLSGELFF
NA TRBJ1-3 NA TRBV5-1 TGCGCCAGCAGCTTTTTGGGGGACCCTGGAAACACCATATATTTT CASSFLGDPGNTIYF
NA TRBJ1-5 NA TRBV27 TGTGCCAGCAGCGCCCGGACGCCGGGGGTAGGGGATCAGCCCCAGCATTTT CASSARTPGVGDQPQHF
NA TRBJ2-5 NA TRBV25-1 TGTGCCAGCAGTGACCCCCCAGGGAGCGAGGAGACCCAGTACTTC CASSDPPGSEETQYF
TRBD2 TRBJ2-1 once TRBV4-1 TGCGCCAGCAGACGCGGACTAGCGGATAACTCCTACAATGAGCAGTTCTTC CASRRGLADNSYNEQFF
NA TRBJ1-1 few TRBV2 TGTGCCAGCAGTGAAGGGGTCACTGAAGCTTTCTTT CASSEGVTEAFF
TRBD1 TRBJ1-1 few TRBV5-4 TGTGCCAGCAGCCGGACAGGGCCCACTGAAGCTTTCTTT CASSRTGPTEAFF
TRBD1 TRBJ1-6 NA TRBV4-1 TGCGCCAGCAGCCGACCGACAGGGGGCGAGGATAATTCACCCCTCCACTTT CASSRPTGGEDNSPLHF
NA TRBJ1-1 NA TRBV6-5 TGTGCCAGCGGCGCGGGGCGAAGGAACACTGAAGCTTTCTTT CASGAGRRNTEAFF
TRBD1 TRBJ1-2 few TRBV6-6 TGTGCCAGCAGTTCTATTCCGGGACAGGGAGAATATGGCTACACCTTC CASSSIPGQGEYGYTF
NA TRBJ2-2 NA TRBV6-6 TGTGCCAGCAGTATAGGACCCATCGGGGAGCTGTTTTTT CASSIGPIGELFF
NA TRBJ2-5 few TRBV18 TGTGCCAGCTCAAAGCAGAGCCAAGAGGCCCAGTACTTC CASSKQSQEAQYF
NA TRBJ2-1 NA TRBV7-8 TGTGCCAGCAGCTTATGGGGGTTTAACGATGAGCAGTTCTTC CASSLWGFNDEQFF
NA TRBJ2-1 NA TRBV7-9 TGTGCCAGCAGCTTAAGGACAACCTCTTACAATGAGCAGTTCTTC CASSLRTTSYNEQFF
NA TRBJ2-7 NA TRBV7-2 TGTGCCAGCAGCGTCAGGGTGTACGAGCAGTACTTC CASSVRVYEQYF
NA TRBJ1-3 NA TRBV28 TGTGCCAGCAGTAGTGGGGGTTCAGGAAACACCATATATTTT CASSSGGSGNTIYF
NA TRBJ1-1 NA TRBV11-2 TGTGCCAGCAGTCTACGACTCGGGACTGAAGCTTTCTTT CASSLRLGTEAFF
NA TRBJ2-7 NA TRBV6-5 TGTGCCAGCAACTCGGAGGGCTACGAGCAGTACTTC CASNSEGYEQYF
TRBD2 TRBJ2-1 NA TRBV7-3 TGTGCCAGCAGCCCCTCGGGACTAGCGGGAGTATGGGGCTCCTACAATGAGCAGTTCTTC CASSPSGLAGVWGSYNEQFF
TRBD1 TRBJ2-7 NA TRBV11-1 TGTGCCAGCAGCTGGAACGGACAGGGGGCGTACGAGCAGTACTTC CASSWNGQGAYEQYF
NA TRBJ1-2 few TRBV28 TGTGCCACTACCGGCCGGGGGGGCGCGGCTGGCTACACCTTC CATTGRGGAAGYTF
NA TRBJ2-5 NA TRBV7-7 TGTGCCAGCAGCCCGACCGGCCAGGGGCGAGGAGCCCAGTACTTC CASSPTGQGRGAQYF
TRBD1 TRBJ2-4 NA TRBV25-1 TGTGCCAGCCGAGGGACAGGGACGAACATTCAGTACTTC CASRGTGTNIQYF
TRBD1 TRBJ1-4 NA TRBV7-9 TGTGCCAGCAGCTTGCAGGGGGCGTCGGAAAAACTGTTTTTT CASSLQGASEKLFF
TRBD1 TRBJ1-2 few TRBV27 TGTGCCAGCAGCCCCGGGACAGGAAACTATGGCTACACCTTC CASSPGTGNYGYTF
NA TRBJ1-2 NA TRBV5-1 TGCGCCAGCGCTCCCCGTTCCCTTCGCGGGGAGCTAAGCTATGGCTACACCTTC CASAPRSLRGELSYGYTF
NA TRBJ2-1 NA TRBV27 TGTGCCAGCAGTTTATTAGGGTCGGTGAACAATGAGCAGTTCTTC CASSLLGSVNNEQFF
TRBD1 TRBJ1-1 NA TRBV5-4 TGTGCCAGCAGCTCCTTAGACAGGGCTGAAGCTTTCTTT CASSSLDRAEAFF
NA TRBJ2-7 once TRBV28 TGTGCCAGCAGTTTAGGGTCTAGCCCTAAATCCTACGAGCAGTACTTC CASSLGSSPKSYEQYF
NA TRBJ2-5 NA TRBV11-2 TGTGCCAGCAGCTTCTCCCAGACCCAGTACTTC CASSFSQTQYF
TRBD1 TRBJ1-2 NA TRBV19 TGTGCCAGTAGAAACAGGGGGAATGCTGGCTACACCTTC CASRNRGNAGYTF
TRBD2 TRBJ2-2 NA TRBV27 TGTGCCAGCAGTTTGGGGACTATAAGGGGCGCCGGGGAGCTGTTTTTT CASSLGTIRGAGELFF
NA TRBJ1-1 NA TRBV6-5 TGTGCCAGCAGCAGAGACCCCGGGGTAACTGAAGCTTTCTTT CASSRDPGVTEAFF
NA TRBJ2-1 NA TRBV9 TGTGCCAGCAGCGTAGTGGGTGGGGCAGGTGGTCAGTTCTTC CASSVVGGAGGQFF
NA TRBJ2-2 NA TRBV28 TGTGCCGGAGGGACAGACGTTGGGGAGCTGTTTTTT CAGGTDVGELFF
NA TRBJ1-2 NA TRBV28 TGTGCCAGCACCCAGACGGGGTATGGCTACACCTTC CASTQTGYGYTF
NA TRBJ1-1 once TRBV28 TGTGCCAGCATGGCGGGGGTTTCTGAAGCTTTCTTT CASMAGVSEAFF
TRBD1 TRBJ1-2 NA TRBV18 TGTGCCAGCTCACCGAGGGACAGGGCCATGGGCTACACCTTC CASSPRDRAMGYTF
NA TRBJ2-5 NA TRBV19 TGTGCCAGCCTTAAGGGGGAGACCCAGTACTTC CASLKGETQYF
NA TRBJ2-3 once TRBV11-2 TGTGCCAGCAGGCTAACGGGGCCCGCAGATACGCAGTATTTT CASRLTGPADTQYF
TRBD1 TRBJ1-1 many TRBV28 TGTGCCAGCCTGAAACCCTGGGACAGGGGTGAAGCTTTCTTT CASLKPWDRGEAFF
TRBD1 TRBJ1-5 NA TRBV7-8 TGTGCCAGCAGCTCACAGGGGACTAGCAATCAGCCCCAGCATTTT CASSSQGTSNQPQHF